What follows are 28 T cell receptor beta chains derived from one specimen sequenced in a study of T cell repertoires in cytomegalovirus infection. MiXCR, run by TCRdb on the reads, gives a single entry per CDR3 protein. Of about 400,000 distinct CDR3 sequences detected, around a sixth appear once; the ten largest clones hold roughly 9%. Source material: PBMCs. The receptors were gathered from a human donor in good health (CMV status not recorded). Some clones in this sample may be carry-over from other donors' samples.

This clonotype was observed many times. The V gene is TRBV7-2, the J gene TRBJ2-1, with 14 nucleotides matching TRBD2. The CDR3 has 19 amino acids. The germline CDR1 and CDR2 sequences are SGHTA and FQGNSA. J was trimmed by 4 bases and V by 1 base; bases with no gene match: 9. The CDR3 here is CASSLVGTSGGSAYNEQFF. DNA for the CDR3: TGTGCCAGCAGCTTAGTGGGGACTAGCGGGGGTTCGGCATACAATGAGCAGTTCTTC.

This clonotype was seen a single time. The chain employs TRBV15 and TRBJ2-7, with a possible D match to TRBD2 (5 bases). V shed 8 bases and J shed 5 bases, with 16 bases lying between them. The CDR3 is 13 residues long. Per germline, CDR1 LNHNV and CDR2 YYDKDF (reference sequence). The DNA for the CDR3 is TGTGCCACCTCGAGGGCCCAAGGAGACGAGCAGTACTTC. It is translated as CATSRAQGDEQYF.

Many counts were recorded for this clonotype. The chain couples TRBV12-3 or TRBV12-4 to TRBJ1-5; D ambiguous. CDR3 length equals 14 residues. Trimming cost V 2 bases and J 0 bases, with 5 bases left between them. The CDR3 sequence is CASSLIGSNQPQHF. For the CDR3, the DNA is TGTGCCAGCAGTTTAATCGGTAGCAATCAGCCCCAGCATTTT.

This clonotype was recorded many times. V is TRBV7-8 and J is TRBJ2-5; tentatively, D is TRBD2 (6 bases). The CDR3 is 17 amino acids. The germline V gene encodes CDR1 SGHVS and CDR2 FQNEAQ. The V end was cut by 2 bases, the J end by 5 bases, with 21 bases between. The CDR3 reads CASSLSGRIDLVETQYF. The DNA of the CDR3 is TGTGCCAGCAGCTTAAGTGGGAGGATAGATTTAGTGGAGACCCAGTACTTC.

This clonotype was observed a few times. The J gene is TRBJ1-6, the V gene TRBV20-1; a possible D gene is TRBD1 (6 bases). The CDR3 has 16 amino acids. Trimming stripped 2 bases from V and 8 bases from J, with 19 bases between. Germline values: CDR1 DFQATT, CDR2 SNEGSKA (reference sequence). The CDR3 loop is CSARRDLTGQDSPLHF. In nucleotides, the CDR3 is TGCAGTGCTAGACGTGACCTGACAGGCCAGGATTCACCCCTCCACTTT.

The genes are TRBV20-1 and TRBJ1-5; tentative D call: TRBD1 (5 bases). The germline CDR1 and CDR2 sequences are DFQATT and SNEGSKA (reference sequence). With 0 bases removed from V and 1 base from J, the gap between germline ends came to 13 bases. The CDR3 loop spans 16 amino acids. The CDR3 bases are TGCAGTGCTAGAGAAGGGGCAGCCTGGAGCAATCAGCCCCAGCATTTT. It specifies CSAREGAAWSNQPQHF.

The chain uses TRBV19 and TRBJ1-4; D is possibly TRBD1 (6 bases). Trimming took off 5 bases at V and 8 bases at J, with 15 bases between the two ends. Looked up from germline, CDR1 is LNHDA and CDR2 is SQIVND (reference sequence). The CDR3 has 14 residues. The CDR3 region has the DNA TGTGCCAGTAGTTTCCAGGGGCCGGGGGAAAAACTGTTTTTT. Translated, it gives CASSFQGPGEKLFF.

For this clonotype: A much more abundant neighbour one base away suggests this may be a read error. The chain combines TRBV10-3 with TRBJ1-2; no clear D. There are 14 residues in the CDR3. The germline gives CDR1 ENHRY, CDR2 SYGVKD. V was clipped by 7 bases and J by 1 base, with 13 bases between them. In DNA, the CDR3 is TGTGCCATCACCCAGGAAGGAGGTAACTATGGCTACACCTTC. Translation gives CAITQEGGNYGYTF.

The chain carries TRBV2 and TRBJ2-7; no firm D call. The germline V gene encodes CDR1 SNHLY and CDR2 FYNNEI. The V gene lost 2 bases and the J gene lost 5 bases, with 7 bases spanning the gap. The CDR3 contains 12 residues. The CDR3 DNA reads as TGTGCCAGCAGTGAAAGTGGGGACGAGCAGTACTTC. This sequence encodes CASSESGDEQYF.

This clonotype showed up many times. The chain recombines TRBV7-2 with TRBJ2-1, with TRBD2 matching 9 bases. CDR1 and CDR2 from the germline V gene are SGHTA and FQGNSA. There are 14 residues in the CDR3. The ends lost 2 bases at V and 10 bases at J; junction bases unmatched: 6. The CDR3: CASSLRLAGREQFF. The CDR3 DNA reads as TGTGCCAGCAGCTTAAGGCTAGCGGGAAGGGAGCAGTTCTTC.

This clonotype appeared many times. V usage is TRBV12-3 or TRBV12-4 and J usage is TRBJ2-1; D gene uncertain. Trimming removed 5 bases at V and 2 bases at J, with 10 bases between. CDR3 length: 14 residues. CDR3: CASSAQLTYNEQFF. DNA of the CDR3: TGTGCCAGCAGTGCCCAACTCACCTACAATGAGCAGTTCTTC.

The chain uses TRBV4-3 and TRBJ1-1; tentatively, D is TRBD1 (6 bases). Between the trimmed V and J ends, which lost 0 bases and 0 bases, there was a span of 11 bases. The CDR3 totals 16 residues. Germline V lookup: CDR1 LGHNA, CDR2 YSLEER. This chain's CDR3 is CASSQDFQGLNTEAFF. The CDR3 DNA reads TGCGCCAGCAGCCAAGATTTTCAGGGGTTGAACACTGAAGCTTTCTTT.

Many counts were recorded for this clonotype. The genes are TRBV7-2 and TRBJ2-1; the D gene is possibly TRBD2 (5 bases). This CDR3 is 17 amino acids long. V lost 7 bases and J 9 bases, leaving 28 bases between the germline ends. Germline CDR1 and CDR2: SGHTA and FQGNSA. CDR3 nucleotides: TGTGCCAGCACCTCCAGGCTAGCCCCGAGAGTGGCTGGTGAGCAGTTCTTC. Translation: CASTSRLAPRVAGEQFF. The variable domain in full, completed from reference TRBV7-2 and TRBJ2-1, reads GAGVSQSPSNKVTEKGKDVELRCDPISGHTALYWYRQSLGQGLEFLIYFQGNSAPDKSGLPSDRFSAERTGGSVSTLTIQRTQQEDSAVYLCASTSRLAPRVAGEQFFGPGTRLTVL.

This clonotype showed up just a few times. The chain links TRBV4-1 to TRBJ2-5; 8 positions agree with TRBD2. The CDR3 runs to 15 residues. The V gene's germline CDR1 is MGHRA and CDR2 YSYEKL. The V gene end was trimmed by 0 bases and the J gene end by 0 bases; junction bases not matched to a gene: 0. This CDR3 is CASSQELADQETQYF. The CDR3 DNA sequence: TGCGCCAGCAGCCAAGAACTAGCGGACCAAGAGACCCAGTACTTC.

The CDR3 protein is CASSPGTGYNEQFF. Here the CDR3 DNA reads TGTGCCAGCTCACCCGGGACAGGCTACAATGAGCAGTTCTTC. The V and J genes are TRBV18 and TRBJ2-1, with 8 bases aligning to TRBD1. The CDR3 contains 14 residues. The V and J ends lost 3 bases and 3 bases, in that order; junction bases with no gene match: 1. Per germline, CDR1 KGHSH and CDR2 LQKENI.

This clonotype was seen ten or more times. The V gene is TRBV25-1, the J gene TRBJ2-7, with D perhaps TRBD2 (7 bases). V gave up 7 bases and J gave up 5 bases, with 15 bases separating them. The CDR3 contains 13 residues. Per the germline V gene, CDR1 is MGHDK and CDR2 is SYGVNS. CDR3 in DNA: TGTGCCAGCACTATATCGGGGGGCAACGAGCAGTACTTC. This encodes CASTISGGNEQYF.

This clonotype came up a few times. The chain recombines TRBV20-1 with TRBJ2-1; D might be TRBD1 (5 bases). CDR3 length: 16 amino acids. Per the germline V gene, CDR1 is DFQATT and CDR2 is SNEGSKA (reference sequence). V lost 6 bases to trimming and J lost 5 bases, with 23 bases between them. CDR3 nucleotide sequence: TGCAGTGCCCTTAACTCTGGGGCCCGTGATAACAATGAGCAGTTCTTC. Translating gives CSALNSGARDNNEQFF.

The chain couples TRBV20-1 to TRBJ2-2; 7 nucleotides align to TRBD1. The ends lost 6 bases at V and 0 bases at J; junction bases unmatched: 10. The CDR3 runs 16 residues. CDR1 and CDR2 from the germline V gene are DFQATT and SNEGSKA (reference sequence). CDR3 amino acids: CSAWPWGTANTGELFF. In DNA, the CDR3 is TGCAGTGCCTGGCCCTGGGGGACAGCGAACACCGGGGAGCTGTTTTTT.

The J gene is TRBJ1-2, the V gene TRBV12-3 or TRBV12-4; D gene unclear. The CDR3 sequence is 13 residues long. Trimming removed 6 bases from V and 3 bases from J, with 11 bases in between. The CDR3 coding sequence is TGTGCCAGCAGCCAAGCCAGACACTATGGCTACACCTTC. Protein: CASSQARHYGYTF.

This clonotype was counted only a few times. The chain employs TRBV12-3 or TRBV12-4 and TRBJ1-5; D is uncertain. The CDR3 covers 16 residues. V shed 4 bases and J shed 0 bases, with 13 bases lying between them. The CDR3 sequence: CASSSLGLISNQPQHF. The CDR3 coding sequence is TGTGCCAGCAGTTCCTTAGGACTGATTAGCAATCAGCCCCAGCATTTT.

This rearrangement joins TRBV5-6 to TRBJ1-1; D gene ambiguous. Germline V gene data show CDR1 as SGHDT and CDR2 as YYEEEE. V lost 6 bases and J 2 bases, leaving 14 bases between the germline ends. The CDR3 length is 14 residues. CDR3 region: CASKRVEANTEAFF. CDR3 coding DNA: TGTGCCAGCAAACGGGTCGAGGCCAACACTGAAGCTTTCTTT.

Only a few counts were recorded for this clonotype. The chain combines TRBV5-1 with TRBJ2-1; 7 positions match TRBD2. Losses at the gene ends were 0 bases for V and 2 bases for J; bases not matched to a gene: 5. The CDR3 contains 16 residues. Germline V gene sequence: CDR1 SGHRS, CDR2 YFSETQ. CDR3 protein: CASSLAGGTTYNEQFF. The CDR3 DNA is TGCGCCAGCAGCTTGGCGGGCGGGACTACCTACAATGAGCAGTTCTTC.

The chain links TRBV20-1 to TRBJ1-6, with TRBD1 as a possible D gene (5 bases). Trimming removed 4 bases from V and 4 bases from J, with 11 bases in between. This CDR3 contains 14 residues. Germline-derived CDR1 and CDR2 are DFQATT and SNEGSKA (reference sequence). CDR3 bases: TGCAGTGCTAAAGCAGGGAGTTATAATTCACCCCTCCACTTT. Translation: CSAKAGSYNSPLHF.

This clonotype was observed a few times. CDR3 region: CASSLLPYGPRTKNIQYF. The CDR3 DNA reads as TGTGCCAGCAGCTTATTACCCTATGGCCCACGGACTAAAAACATTCAGTACTTC. The chain uses TRBV7-9 and TRBJ2-4, with a possible D match to TRBD2 (5 bases). The V gene lost 2 bases and the J gene lost 4 bases, with 21 bases spanning the gap. This CDR3 region has 18 residues. The V gene's germline CDR1 is SEHNR and CDR2 FQNEAQ (reference sequence).

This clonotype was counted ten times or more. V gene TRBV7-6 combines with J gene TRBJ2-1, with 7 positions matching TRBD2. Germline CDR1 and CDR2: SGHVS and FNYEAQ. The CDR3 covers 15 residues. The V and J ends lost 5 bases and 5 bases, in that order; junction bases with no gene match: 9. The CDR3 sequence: CASSRREAGDNEQFF. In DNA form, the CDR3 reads TGTGCCAGCAGCCGCCGGGAGGCCGGGGACAATGAGCAGTTCTTC.

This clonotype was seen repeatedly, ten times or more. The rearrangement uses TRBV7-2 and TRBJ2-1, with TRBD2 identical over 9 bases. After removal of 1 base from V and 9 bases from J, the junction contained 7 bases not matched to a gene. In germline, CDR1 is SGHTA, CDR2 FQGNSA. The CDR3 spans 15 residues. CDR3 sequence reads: CASSLVWREGTEQFF. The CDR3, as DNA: TGTGCCAGCAGCTTAGTCTGGCGGGAGGGTACTGAGCAGTTCTTC.

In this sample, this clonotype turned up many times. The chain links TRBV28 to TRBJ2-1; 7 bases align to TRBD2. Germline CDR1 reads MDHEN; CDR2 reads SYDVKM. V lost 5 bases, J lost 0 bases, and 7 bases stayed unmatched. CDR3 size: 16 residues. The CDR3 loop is CASSGGGSDSYNEQFF. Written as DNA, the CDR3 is TGTGCCAGCAGTGGGGGGGGGTCGGACTCCTACAATGAGCAGTTCTTC.

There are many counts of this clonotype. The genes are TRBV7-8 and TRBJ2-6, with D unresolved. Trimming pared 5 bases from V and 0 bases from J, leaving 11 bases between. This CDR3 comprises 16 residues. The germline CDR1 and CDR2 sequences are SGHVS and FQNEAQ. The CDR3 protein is CASSPGSYSGANVLTF. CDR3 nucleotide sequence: TGTGCCAGCAGCCCTGGAAGTTACTCTGGGGCCAACGTCCTGACTTTC.